The 30 T cell receptor beta chains below all came from one sample that was sequenced in a study of graft-versus-host responses after intestinal transplantation. TCRdb's table, derived via immunoSEQ multiplex PCR, lists solely in-frame clones and lacks some. Among 40,000 to 45,000 clones, about 89% were seen once, and the ten largest hold about 2.5%. Specimen: PBMCs, collected 300 to 330 days after intestinal transplant. These receptors all stem from a human patient who received an intestinal transplant, so some T cells may come from the graft donor.

The chain recombines TRBV29-1 with TRBJ1-5; unclear D gene. The length of the CDR3 is 13 residues. Trimming took off 3 bases at V and 6 bases at J, with 12 bases between the two ends. Germline V CDR1 and CDR2: SQVTM, ANQGSEA. In DNA form, the CDR3 reads TGCAGCGTTGAGGAAGGAGGGAGTCAGCCCCAGCATTTT. Its protein product is CSVEEGGSQPQHF. Using reference TRBV29-1 and TRBJ1-5 for the parts outside the CDR3, the full variable domain is SAVISQKPSRDICQRGTSLTIQCQVDSQVTMMFWYRQQPGQSLTLIATANQGSEATYESGFVIDKFPISRPNLTFSTLTVSNMSPEDSSIYLCSVEEGGSQPQHFGDGTRLSIL.

The CDR3 spells CASSFDRGPGNTIYF. Here the CDR3 DNA reads TGTGCCAGCAGCTTCGACAGGGGACCTGGAAACACCATATATTTT. The chain carries TRBV11-2 and TRBJ1-3; 8 positions match TRBD1. Looked up from germline, CDR1 is SGHAT and CDR2 is FQNNGV. J lost 2 bases, V lost 3 bases, and 3 bases had no gene match. CDR3 length: 15 residues.

This clone is a singleton in its sample. The chain has TRBV6-1 and TRBJ2-7; D gene ambiguous. Germline V lookup: CDR1 MNHNS, CDR2 SASEGT. This CDR3 region has 13 residues. V dropped 5 bases and J dropped 0 bases, with 8 bases sitting between them. The CDR3 nucleotides are TGTGCCAGCAGTTATGGCATCTCCTACGAGCAGTACTTC. As protein: CASSYGISYEQYF.

In its sample, this clone was seen once. The chain carries TRBV9 and TRBJ1-6, with D possibly TRBD1 on 6 matching bases. The V gene's germline CDR1 is SGDLS and CDR2 YYNGEE. This CDR3 has 16 amino acids. V lost 0 bases, J lost 5 bases, and 12 bases lay in between. The CDR3 reads CASSVGGQRHNSPLHF. CDR3 nucleotide sequence: TGTGCCAGCAGCGTAGGCGGACAGCGCCATAATTCACCCCTCCACTTT.

The V and J genes are TRBV4-1 and TRBJ1-1; 10 bases agree with TRBD1. The CDR3 totals 15 residues. With 4 bases clipped from V and 5 bases from J, the junction kept 7 bases outside the gene matches. The V gene's germline CDR1 is MGHRA and CDR2 YSYEKL. The CDR3 is CASSLPGQGRTEAFF. CDR3 DNA: TGCGCCAGCAGCCTTCCGGGACAGGGGAGGACTGAAGCTTTCTTT.

The chain combines TRBV5-6 with TRBJ1-6; no reliable D call. The CDR3 is 14 amino acids. Looked up from germline, CDR1 is SGHDT and CDR2 is YYEEEE. Trimming cost V 0 bases and J 7 bases, with 8 bases left between them. CDR3 region: CASSLELWNSPLHF. In DNA form, the CDR3 reads TGTGCCAGCAGCTTGGAACTTTGGAATTCACCCCTCCACTTT.

The rearrangement links TRBV6-1 to TRBJ2-5; D gene uncertain. V was clipped by 1 base and J by 7 bases, with 13 bases between them. The CDR3 is 14 residues long. The germline V gene has CDR1 MNHNS and CDR2 SASEGT. CDR3 residues: CASSEGTTRGTQYF. CDR3 coding DNA: TGTGCCAGCAGTGAAGGGACGACCAGAGGGACCCAGTACTTC.

The rearrangement joins TRBV1 to TRBJ2-7. TRBV1 is labeled a pseudogene. This CDR3 is 17 amino acids long. The CDR3 nucleotides read TGCACCAGCAGCCAAGATCTAACGGGGGCAACCCCCTACGAGCAGTACTTC. Its protein product is CTSSQDLTGATPYEQYF.

The CDR3 is CASSSGTSQETQYF. In DNA form, the CDR3 reads TGCGCCAGCAGCTCCGGGACCTCACAAGAGACCCAGTACTTC. This chain links TRBV5-1 with TRBJ2-5; possibly TRBD1 or TRBD2 for D (5 bases each). The CDR3 totals 14 residues. V was trimmed by 3 bases and J by 2 bases, leaving 11 bases between them. The germline gives CDR1 SGHRS, CDR2 YFSETQ.

The rearrangement links TRBV29-1 to TRBJ2-3; D is unclear. This CDR3 comprises 12 residues. Trimming took 3 bases from V and 2 from J, leaving 6 bases between them. CDR1 is SQVTM and CDR2 is ANQGSEA in the germline V gene. CDR3 DNA sequence: TGCAGCGTTGATAGAGACACAGATACGCAGTATTTT. Its translation: CSVDRDTDTQYF.

V is TRBV5-4 and J is TRBJ1-1, with TRBD1 as a possible D gene (6 bases). This CDR3 has 13 amino acids. Between the trimmed V and J ends, which lost 2 bases and 4 bases, there was a span of 9 bases. The germline CDR1 and CDR2 sequences are SGHNT and YYREEE (reference sequence). The CDR3 region is CASSLWGATEAFF. The CDR3 DNA reads as TGTGCCAGCAGCTTATGGGGGGCCACTGAAGCTTTCTTT.

The gene calls are TRBV11-2 and TRBJ2-5, with 8 bases fitting TRBD1. The length of the CDR3 is 15 residues. From germline, CDR1 is SGHAT and CDR2 FQNNGV. With 4 bases clipped from V and 5 bases from J, the junction kept 9 bases outside the gene matches. This CDR3 is CASSSVQGVGETQYF. For the CDR3, the DNA is TGTGCCAGCAGCTCGGTACAGGGGGTAGGTGAGACCCAGTACTTC.

The V call is TRBV9, the J call TRBJ2-3; weak D call: TRBD1 (5 bases). V lost 5 bases and J lost 4, with 14 bases in between. CDR1 and CDR2 from the germline V gene are SGDLS and YYNGEE. The CDR3 sequence is 14 residues long. CDR3 protein: CASSGDTGADTQYF. CDR3 bases: TGTGCCAGCAGTGGCGATACAGGCGCAGATACGCAGTATTTT.

The chain joins TRBV27 to TRBJ1-1, with D possibly being TRBD1 (6 bases). Germline CDR1 reads MNHEY; CDR2 reads SMNVEV (reference sequence). With 4 bases removed from V and 3 bases from J, the gap between germline ends came to 12 bases. The CDR3 extends over 14 amino acids. CDR3 coding DNA: TGTGCCAGCAGTTCCCTGGACAGTTACACTGAAGCTTTCTTT. Translating it yields CASSSLDSYTEAFF.

The rearrangement joins TRBV18 to TRBJ2-1; a possible D gene is TRBD2 (5 bases). Germline CDR1 reads KGHSH; CDR2 reads LQKENI. The V gene lost 4 bases and the J gene lost 4 bases, with 8 bases spanning the gap. The CDR3 is made up of 13 amino acids. This CDR3 reads CASSLGLYNEQFF. The DNA of the CDR3 is TGTGCCAGCTCACTAGGACTGTACAATGAGCAGTTCTTC. The variable domain in full, completed from reference TRBV18 and TRBJ2-1, reads NAGVMQNPRHLVRRRGQEARLRCSPMKGHSHVYWYRQLPEEGLKFMVYLQKENIIDESGMPKERFSAEFPKEGPSILRIQQVVRGDSAAYFCASSLGLYNEQFFGPGTRLTVL.

This clone was counted once. The chain is built from TRBV11-1 and TRBJ1-1, with 7 bases lining up with TRBD1. The CDR3 totals 17 residues. V gave up 5 bases and J gave up 2 bases; unmatched junction bases: 14. Per germline, CDR1 SGHAT and CDR2 FQDESV (reference sequence). This chain's CDR3 is CASSPRTGSVGNTEAFF. The DNA for the CDR3 is TGTGCCAGCAGCCCCAGGACAGGATCCGTCGGAAACACTGAAGCTTTCTTT.

The chain links TRBV18 to TRBJ2-1, with D tentatively TRBD2 (6 bases). The CDR3 contains 17 residues. Per germline, CDR1 KGHSH and CDR2 LQKENI. V was cut by 0 bases and J by 4 bases, with 16 bases left in between. The CDR3 spells CASSPPRMGGIYNEQFF. CDR3 nucleotides: TGTGCCAGCTCACCACCGAGGATGGGGGGAATATACAATGAGCAGTTCTTC.

DNA of the CDR3: TGTGCCAGCAGCTTTAGCGGGAGAACCGGGGAGCTGTTTTTT. It is translated as CASSFSGRTGELFF. The chain employs TRBV5-8 and TRBJ2-2, with 9 positions matching TRBD2. Germline CDR1 SGHTS, CDR2 YDEGEE. The CDR3 consists of 14 residues. Germline trimming cut 2 bases from V and 5 bases from J; bases unmatched to any gene: 1.

The chain combines TRBV6-6 with TRBJ2-7; TRBD1 matches 9 bases. There are 15 residues in the CDR3. V shed 2 bases, J shed 6 bases, and the junction held 8 bases outside the gene matches. The germline gives CDR1 MNHNY, CDR2 SVGAGI (reference sequence). The DNA of the CDR3 is TGTGCCAGCAGTTACCAGGGGACAGGGTTCGTCGAGCAGTACTTC. This sequence encodes CASSYQGTGFVEQYF.

This clone was seen just once. This sequence joins TRBV4-1 and TRBJ2-1, with D possibly being TRBD2 (5 bases). This CDR3 is built from 13 residues. The germline gives CDR1 MGHRA, CDR2 YSYEKL. Trimming cost V 0 bases and J 7 bases, with 7 bases left between them. The DNA for the CDR3 is TGCGCCAGCAGCCAAGACGAGGGAAATGAGCAGTTCTTC. This codes for CASSQDEGNEQFF.

This clone was counted once. This chain links TRBV6-6 with TRBJ1-5; no clear D gene. This CDR3 contains 13 residues. Germline V CDR1 and CDR2: MNHNY, SVGAGI (reference sequence). Deletions cut 5 bases from V and 7 bases from J, with 12 bases between. The CDR3 DNA reads TGTGCCAGCAGTAAGTCTGGATTGCAGCCCCAGCATTTT. It specifies CASSKSGLQPQHF.

This chain uses TRBV4-1 with TRBJ1-2, with D possibly matching TRBD1 (5 bases). Germline V gene data show CDR1 as MGHRA and CDR2 as YSYEKL. The CDR3 has 15 residues. V lost 0 bases, J lost 5 bases, and 13 bases lay in between. The CDR3 bases are TGCGCCAGCAGCCAAGAAGAATGGGGCGGATATGGCTACACCTTC. It specifies CASSQEEWGGYGYTF.

This chain joins TRBV15 and TRBJ2-5; no clear D. The CDR3 has 15 amino acids. Trimming stripped 5 bases from V and 2 bases from J, with 15 bases between. CDR1 LNHNV and CDR2 YYDKDF come from the germline V gene (reference sequence). The CDR3 protein is CATSPRADYQETQYF. The CDR3, as DNA: TGTGCCACCAGCCCCCGCGCGGATTATCAAGAGACCCAGTACTTC.

The count of this clone is one. This sequence joins TRBV28 and TRBJ1-5, with no clear D. The CDR3 is made up of 15 amino acids. Trimming removed 5 bases from V and 6 bases from J, with 17 bases in between. Germline V gene sequence: CDR1 MDHEN, CDR2 SYDVKM. This chain's CDR3 is CASSLPWTRSQPQHF. Here the CDR3 DNA reads TGTGCCAGCAGTCTACCTTGGACCCGGAGTCAGCCCCAGCATTTT.

V gene TRBV28 combines with J gene TRBJ2-7; D tentatively fits TRBD1 or TRBD2 (5 bases each). Trimming took 2 bases from V and 6 from J, leaving 17 bases between them. Germline V CDR1 and CDR2: MDHEN, SYDVKM. This CDR3 region has 15 residues. This CDR3 reads CASSLEGMGVFEQYF. CDR3 in DNA: TGTGCCAGCAGTTTAGAAGGCATGGGGGTATTCGAGCAGTACTTC.

V usage is TRBV28 and J usage is TRBJ2-3; D remains ambiguous. Germline V gives CDR1 MDHEN, CDR2 SYDVKM. This CDR3 is built from 14 residues. Trimming took off 6 bases at V and 2 bases at J, with 12 bases between the two ends. The CDR3 nucleotides read TGTGCCAGCAGGAAAGTTTTAGTCACAGATACGCAGTATTTT. Amino acid sequence: CASRKVLVTDTQYF.

The chain combines TRBV14 with TRBJ2-3, with D maybe TRBD1 (5 bases). The germline gives CDR1 SGHDN, CDR2 FVKESK. The CDR3 runs to 15 residues. V was pared by 1 base and J by 4 bases, with 12 bases between. Written as DNA, the CDR3 is TGTGCCAGCAGCCAAGTTGGGGCTAAACCAGATACGCAGTATTTT. It codes for CASSQVGAKPDTQYF.

V and J are TRBV19 and TRBJ2-7; 9 positions agree with TRBD2. The CDR3 covers 14 residues. Germline CDR1 is LNHDA and CDR2 is SQIVND (reference sequence). V lost 7 bases to trimming and J lost 3 bases; unmatched junction nucleotides: 7. CDR3 sequence (DNA): TGTGCCAGTAATCCCGGGACTAGCTACTACGAGCAGTACTTC. Protein sequence: CASNPGTSYYEQYF.

This clone has just a few counts. The chain links TRBV20-1 to TRBJ1-2; no clear D. CDR1 and CDR2 from the germline V gene are DFQATT and SNEGSKA (reference sequence). The V gene lost 0 bases and the J gene lost 5 bases, with 4 bases spanning the gap. The CDR3 is 11 amino acids. CDR3 bases: TGCAGTGCTAGAGAAGGGTATGGCTACACCTTC. It translates to CSAREGYGYTF.

This chain uses TRBV18 with TRBJ2-2, with TRBD1 identical over 10 bases. After removal of 5 bases from V and 5 bases from J, the junction contained 11 bases not matched to a gene. Germline assignment: CDR1 KGHSH and CDR2 LQKENI. The CDR3 spans 17 residues. CDR3 sequence: CASSFRQGALTTGELFF. For the CDR3, the DNA is TGTGCCAGCTCATTTCGACAGGGGGCGCTAACTACCGGGGAGCTGTTTTTT.